This T cell receptor beta chain is drawn from a study of T-cell reconstitution after alpha-beta-depleted transplantation in children listed by TCRdb under 2016. The study in broad terms: The study quantitatively tracked T-cell immune reconstitution after TCRalphabeta/CD19-depleted allogeneic hematopoietic cell transplantation in children using TCR repertoire profiling.

Library prep was done by PCR. TCRdb lists the instrument as Illumina HiSeq 2500. Molecular barcoding was employed in the preparation of TCR libraries, with unique molecular identifiers being used to normalize TCRbeta repertoire quantification. The public reads were quality trimmed at Q25 with fastp and then assembled into clones with MiXCR by TCRdb, keeping productive beta chains. Each record represents a unique CDR3 protein, reported with the most common genes and DNA among its rows. The sample table lists 200,000 to 300,000 distinct CDR3 sequences, roughly 25% of them with a count of one. Around 4.8% of the sample goes to the ten largest clones. Looking up the germline V gene yields CDR1 SQVTM and CDR2 ANQGSEA. Counted from cysteine to phenylalanine, this CDR3 has 14 amino acids. Left in the record is the CDR3 DNA by itself, 42 bases read in frame from the first base. Trimming costs V 3 bases and J 7 bases, and their ends lie 18 bases apart.

The treatment or condition label on this specimen signifies: allogeneic hematopoietic cell transplantation with graft depleted of TCRalphabeta T cells and CD19 B cells. The children who served as transplant recipients had been given grafts of TCRalphabeta/CD19-depleted allogeneic hematopoietic cells. The paper as a whole reports these results and caveats: In some patients, high TCRbeta diversity at day 60 was attributed to recipient T cells and intrathymic progenitors that had survived conditioning. Over subsequent months, a decline in hyperexpanded clone frequencies was noted, and after one year, T-cell counts and TCRbeta diversity were mostly ascribed to newly produced T cells. Apparently early alphabetaT-cell count recovery about two months after transplant reportedly relied on only several hundred rapidly expanded clones derived from non-depleted graft cells.

This clonotype turned up a few times. The antigen this receptor binds is unknown. No base quality information exists; no much larger clone differs at one position. This TCR was sampled from a female patient aged 2-15 years who had a stem cell transplant for congenital amegakaryocytic thrombocytopenia, so the T cells may come from the graft donor. The chain employs TRBV29-1 and TRBJ1-1, with the D gene not clear enough to name. The sequencing used PBMCs, mostly from graft donor cells, collected 360 days after TCRalphabeta/CD19-depleted stem cell transplant. The CDR3: CSVELRTKGGEAFF. The DNA sequence is given as TGCAGCGTTGAGCTCCGGACCAAGGGCGGTGAAGCTTTCTTT.